The rows below give T cell receptor beta chains drawn from one sample of a study of shared clonotypes between healthy human individuals. Clones were read by immunoSEQ multiplex PCR, and TCRdb kept only the in-frame ones, dropping some. The sample has around 550,000 clones; 90% to 96% are singletons. Source material: naive CD4+ T cells sorted from blood. The receptors come from a woman between 25 and 40 years old in good health. The CDR3 runs from the conserved cysteine through the conserved F or W. Fields, in order: CDR3 length, D gene, V gene, J gene, CDR3 protein. A D gene is named only where the DNA matches it firmly.

CDR3 length: 15; D gene: TRBD2; V gene: TRBV7-2; J gene: TRBJ2-5; CDR3 protein: CASSLASGNFETQYF
CDR3 length: 15; D gene: .; V gene: TRBV6-6; J gene: TRBJ2-3; CDR3 protein: CASASGTLSTDTQYF
CDR3 length: 13; D gene: TRBD1; V gene: TRBV5-5; J gene: TRBJ1-2; CDR3 protein: CASSAGQGYGYTF
CDR3 length: 13; D gene: .; V gene: TRBV7-6; J gene: TRBJ1-4; CDR3 protein: CASSLVRGEKLFF
CDR3 length: 15; D gene: .; V gene: TRBV5-1; J gene: TRBJ2-3; CDR3 protein: CASSLSSGSTDTQYF
CDR3 length: 15; D gene: TRBD2; V gene: TRBV7-9; J gene: TRBJ2-1; CDR3 protein: CASSRPGLAYNEQFF
CDR3 length: 14; D gene: .; V gene: TRBV15; J gene: TRBJ1-2; CDR3 protein: CATSRDWADYGYTF
CDR3 length: 16; D gene: TRBD2; V gene: TRBV28; J gene: TRBJ2-3; CDR3 protein: CASSQGREVRIDTQYF
CDR3 length: 13; D gene: TRBD1; V gene: TRBV6-6; J gene: TRBJ2-5; CDR3 protein: CASSGTGGWEQYF
CDR3 length: 14; D gene: TRBD1; V gene: TRBV2; J gene: TRBJ1-4; CDR3 protein: CASSQQGTNEKLFF
CDR3 length: 18; D gene: .; V gene: TRBV7-2; J gene: TRBJ1-1; CDR3 protein: CASSLDPIRVGGDTEAFF
CDR3 length: 16; D gene: TRBD2; V gene: TRBV5-1; J gene: TRBJ2-3; CDR3 protein: CASSFPWREVADTQYF
CDR3 length: 13; D gene: TRBD2; V gene: TRBV6-5; J gene: TRBJ2-3; CDR3 protein: CASSGEGTDTQYF
CDR3 length: 14; D gene: .; V gene: TRBV6-5; J gene: TRBJ2-1; CDR3 protein: CASSYSGRDNEQFF
CDR3 length: 16; D gene: TRBD1; V gene: TRBV19; J gene: TRBJ1-2; CDR3 protein: CASSATGAEFNYGYTF
CDR3 length: 15; D gene: .; V gene: TRBV19; J gene: TRBJ2-1; CDR3 protein: CASSISSETYNEQFF
CDR3 length: 15; D gene: .; V gene: TRBV7-8; J gene: TRBJ2-1; CDR3 protein: CASSFVGLNLGEQFF
CDR3 length: 14; D gene: .; V gene: TRBV30; J gene: TRBJ1-1; CDR3 protein: CACNAQGRLTEAFF
CDR3 length: 12; D gene: .; V gene: TRBV19; J gene: TRBJ2-4; CDR3 protein: CASSIRWDIQYF
CDR3 length: 17; D gene: TRBD2; V gene: TRBV5-1; J gene: TRBJ2-5; CDR3 protein: CASSLQTSGRAKETQYF
CDR3 length: 15; D gene: .; V gene: TRBV9; J gene: TRBJ2-7; CDR3 protein: CASSPPGVSSYEQYF
CDR3 length: 13; D gene: .; V gene: TRBV28; J gene: TRBJ1-6; CDR3 protein: CASSPPQNSPLHF
CDR3 length: 11; D gene: .; V gene: TRBV2; J gene: TRBJ2-7; CDR3 protein: CASSEVSEQYF
CDR3 length: 15; D gene: TRBD2; V gene: TRBV18; J gene: TRBJ2-1; CDR3 protein: CASSPRMAGDNEQFF
CDR3 length: 16; D gene: .; V gene: TRBV5-1; J gene: TRBJ2-5; CDR3 protein: CASSPTSTGLQETQYF
CDR3 length: 14; D gene: .; V gene: TRBV5-1; J gene: TRBJ2-1; CDR3 protein: CASSSGLFYNEQFF
CDR3 length: 16; D gene: .; V gene: TRBV19; J gene: TRBJ2-5; CDR3 protein: CASSYRASPTRETQYF
CDR3 length: 14; D gene: TRBD1; V gene: TRBV10-3; J gene: TRBJ1-2; CDR3 protein: CAITGQGEGYGYTF
CDR3 length: 14; D gene: TRBD2; V gene: TRBV4-2; J gene: TRBJ2-2; CDR3 protein: CASRGGRGVGELFF
CDR3 length: 13; D gene: .; V gene: TRBV28; J gene: TRBJ1-5; CDR3 protein: CASKGTRNQPQHF
CDR3 length: 15; D gene: TRBD2; V gene: TRBV18; J gene: TRBJ2-3; CDR3 protein: CASSLSGGNLDTQYF
CDR3 length: 16; D gene: .; V gene: TRBV5-1; J gene: TRBJ2-2; CDR3 protein: CASSLARGDRAGELFF
CDR3 length: 13; D gene: .; V gene: TRBV11-2; J gene: TRBJ1-3; CDR3 protein: CAGGGYTGNTIYF
CDR3 length: 15; D gene: TRBD2; V gene: TRBV27; J gene: TRBJ2-7; CDR3 protein: CASSLKLAGVNEQYF
CDR3 length: 15; D gene: .; V gene: TRBV7-6; J gene: TRBJ2-2; CDR3 protein: CASSLGGLIPGELFF
CDR3 length: 13; D gene: .; V gene: TRBV19; J gene: TRBJ1-3; CDR3 protein: CASSLEKGNTIYF
CDR3 length: 16; D gene: .; V gene: TRBV5-6; J gene: TRBJ2-3; CDR3 protein: CASSSRMKTLTDTQYF
CDR3 length: 13; D gene: .; V gene: TRBV28; J gene: TRBJ2-7; CDR3 protein: CASSLPPRGEQYF
CDR3 length: 16; D gene: .; V gene: TRBV28; J gene: TRBJ2-1; CDR3 protein: CASSFLGAGARNEQFF
CDR3 length: 16; D gene: TRBD1; V gene: TRBV18; J gene: TRBJ1-3; CDR3 protein: CASSPETTGAGNTIYF
CDR3 length: 17; D gene: TRBD1; V gene: TRBV10-3; J gene: TRBJ2-3; CDR3 protein: CAISTPTGVGRADTQYF
CDR3 length: 15; D gene: TRBD2; V gene: TRBV28; J gene: TRBJ2-7; CDR3 protein: CASTRSGRFFYEQYF